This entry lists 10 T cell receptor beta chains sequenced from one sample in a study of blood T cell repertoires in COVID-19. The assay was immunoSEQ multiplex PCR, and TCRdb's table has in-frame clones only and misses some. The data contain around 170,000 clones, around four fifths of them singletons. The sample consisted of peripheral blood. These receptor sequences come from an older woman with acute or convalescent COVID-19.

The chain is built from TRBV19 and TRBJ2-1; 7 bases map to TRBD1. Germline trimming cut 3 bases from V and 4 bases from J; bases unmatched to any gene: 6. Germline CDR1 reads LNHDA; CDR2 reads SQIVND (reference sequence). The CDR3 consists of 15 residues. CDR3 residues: CASSMNRGVYNEQFF. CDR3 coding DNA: TGTGCCAGTAGTATGAACAGGGGCGTGTACAATGAGCAGTTCTTC.

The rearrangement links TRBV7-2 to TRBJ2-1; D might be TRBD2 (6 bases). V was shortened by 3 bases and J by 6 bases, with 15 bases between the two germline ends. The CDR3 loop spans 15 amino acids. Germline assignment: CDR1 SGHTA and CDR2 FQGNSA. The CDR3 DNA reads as TGTGCCAGCAGCTTTTTTCGGGGGAAATTCAATGAGCAGTTCTTC. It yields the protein CASSFFRGKFNEQFF.

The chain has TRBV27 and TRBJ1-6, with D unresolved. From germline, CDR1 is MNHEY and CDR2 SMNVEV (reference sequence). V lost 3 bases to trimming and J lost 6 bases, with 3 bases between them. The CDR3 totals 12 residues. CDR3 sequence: CASSFINSPLHF. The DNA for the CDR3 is TGTGCCAGCAGTTTTATTAATTCACCCCTCCACTTT.

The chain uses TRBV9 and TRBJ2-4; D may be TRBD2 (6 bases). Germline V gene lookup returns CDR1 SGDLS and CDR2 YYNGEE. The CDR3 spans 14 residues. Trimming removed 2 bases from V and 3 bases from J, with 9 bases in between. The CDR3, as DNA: TGTGCCAGCAGCGTGGCGGGAAACAAAAACATTCAGTACTTC. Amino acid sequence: CASSVAGNKNIQYF.

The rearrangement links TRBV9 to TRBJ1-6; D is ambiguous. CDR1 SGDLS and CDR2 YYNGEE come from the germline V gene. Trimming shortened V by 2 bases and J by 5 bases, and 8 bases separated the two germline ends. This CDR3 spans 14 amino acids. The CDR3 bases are TGTGCCAGCAGCGTTCGGCAGGATAATTCACCCCTCCACTTT. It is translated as CASSVRQDNSPLHF.

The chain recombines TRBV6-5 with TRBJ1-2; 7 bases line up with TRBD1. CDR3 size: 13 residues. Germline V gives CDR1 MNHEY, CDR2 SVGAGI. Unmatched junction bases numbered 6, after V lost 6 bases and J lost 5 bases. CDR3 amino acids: CASRVRDSYGYTF. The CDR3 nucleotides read TGTGCCAGCAGGGTCCGGGACAGTTATGGCTACACCTTC.

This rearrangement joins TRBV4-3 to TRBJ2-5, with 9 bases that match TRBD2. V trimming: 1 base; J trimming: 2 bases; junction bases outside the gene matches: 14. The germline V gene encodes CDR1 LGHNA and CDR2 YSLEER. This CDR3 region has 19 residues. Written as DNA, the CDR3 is TGCGCCAGCAGCCAAGCCCTAGCGGGGATGCGAGGTATTCAAGAGACCCAGTACTTC. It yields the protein CASSQALAGMRGIQETQYF.

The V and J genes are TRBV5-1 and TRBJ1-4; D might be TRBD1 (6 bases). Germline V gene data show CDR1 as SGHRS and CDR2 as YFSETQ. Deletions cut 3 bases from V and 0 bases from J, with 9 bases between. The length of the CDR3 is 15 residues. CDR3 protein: CASSSTGATNEKLFF. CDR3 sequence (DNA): TGCGCCAGCAGCTCGACAGGCGCAACTAATGAAAAACTGTTTTTT.

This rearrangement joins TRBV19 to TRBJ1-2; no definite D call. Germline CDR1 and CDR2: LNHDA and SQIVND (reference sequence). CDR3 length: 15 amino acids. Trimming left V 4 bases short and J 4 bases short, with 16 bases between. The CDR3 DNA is TGTGCCAGTAGTACCAGCGAGCTCCCCCTCTATGGCTACACCTTC. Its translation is CASSTSELPLYGYTF. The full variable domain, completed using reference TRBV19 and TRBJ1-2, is DGGITQSPKYLFRKEGQNVTLSCEQNLNHDAMYWYRQDPGQGLRLIYYSQIVNDFQKGDIAEGYSVSREKKESFPLTVTSAQKNPTAFYLCASSTSELPLYGYTFGSGTRLTVV.

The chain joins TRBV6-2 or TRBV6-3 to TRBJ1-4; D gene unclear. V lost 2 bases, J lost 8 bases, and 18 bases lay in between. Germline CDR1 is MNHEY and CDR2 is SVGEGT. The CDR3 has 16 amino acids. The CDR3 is CASSYGKGGGAEKLFF. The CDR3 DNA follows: TGTGCCAGCAGTTACGGAAAGGGAGGAGGAGCGGAAAAACTGTTTTTT.